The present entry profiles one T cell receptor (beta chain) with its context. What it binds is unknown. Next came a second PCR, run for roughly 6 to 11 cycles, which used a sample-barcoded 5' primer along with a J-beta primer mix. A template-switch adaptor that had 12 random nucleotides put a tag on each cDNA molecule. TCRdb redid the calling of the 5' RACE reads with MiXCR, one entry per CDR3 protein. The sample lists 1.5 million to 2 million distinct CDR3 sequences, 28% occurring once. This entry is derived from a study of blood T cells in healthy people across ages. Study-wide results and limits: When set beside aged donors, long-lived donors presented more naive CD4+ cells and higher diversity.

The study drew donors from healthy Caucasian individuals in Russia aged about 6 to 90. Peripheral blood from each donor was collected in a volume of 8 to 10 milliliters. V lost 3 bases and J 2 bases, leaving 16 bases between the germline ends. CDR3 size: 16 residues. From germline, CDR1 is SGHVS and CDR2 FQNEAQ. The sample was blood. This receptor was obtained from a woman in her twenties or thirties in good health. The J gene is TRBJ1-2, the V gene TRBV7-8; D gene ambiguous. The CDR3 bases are TGTGCCAGCAGCTTTGGGGTGGGCGGATCGAACTATGGCTACACCTTC. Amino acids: CASSFGVGGSNYGYTF. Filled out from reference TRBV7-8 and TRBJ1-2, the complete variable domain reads GAGVSQSPRYKVAKRGQDVALRCDPISGHVSLFWYQQALGQGPEFLTYFQNEAQLDKSGLPSDRFFAERPEGSVSTLKIQRTQQEDSAVYLCASSFGVGGSNYGYTFGSGTRLTVV.